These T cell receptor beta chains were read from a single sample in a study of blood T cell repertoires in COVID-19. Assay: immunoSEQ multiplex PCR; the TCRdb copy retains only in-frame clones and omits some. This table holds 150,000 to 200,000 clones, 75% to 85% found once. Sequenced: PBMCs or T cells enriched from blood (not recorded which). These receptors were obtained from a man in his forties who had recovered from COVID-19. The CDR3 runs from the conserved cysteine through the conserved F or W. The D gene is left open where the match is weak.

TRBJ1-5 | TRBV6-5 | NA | CASSYDRHNQPQHF
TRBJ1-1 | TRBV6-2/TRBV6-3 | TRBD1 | CASSLYSPGTGGKGTEAFF
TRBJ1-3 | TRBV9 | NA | CASSVAWGGSGNTIYF
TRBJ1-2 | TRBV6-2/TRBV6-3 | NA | CASNPQGSYGYTF
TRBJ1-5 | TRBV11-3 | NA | CASSLRQGFPYSNQPQHF
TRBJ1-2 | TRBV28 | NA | CASNTGTSGYTF
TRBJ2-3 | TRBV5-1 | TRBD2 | CASSSGRTSGRYTDTQYF
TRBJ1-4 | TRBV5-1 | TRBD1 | CASSLDANRGHEKLFF
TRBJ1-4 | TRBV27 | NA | CASSYRPAGSEKLFF
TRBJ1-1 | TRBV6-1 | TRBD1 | CASSESTGIKNTEAFF
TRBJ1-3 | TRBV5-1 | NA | CASSQDRGYPGNTIYF
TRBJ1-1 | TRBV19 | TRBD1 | CASSTQGGFSLNTEAFF
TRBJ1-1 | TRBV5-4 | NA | CASSSSPGMNTEAFF
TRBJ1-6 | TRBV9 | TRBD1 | CASRRDSNSPLHF
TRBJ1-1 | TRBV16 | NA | CASSQSGRMNTEAFF
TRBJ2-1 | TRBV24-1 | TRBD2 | CATSELSGSSYNEQFF
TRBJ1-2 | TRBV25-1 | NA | CASSEFAGAGYTF
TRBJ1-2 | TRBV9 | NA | CASSPIPQGNGYTF
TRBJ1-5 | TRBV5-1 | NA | CASSPQGSNQPQHF
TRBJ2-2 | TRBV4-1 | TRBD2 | CASSREREGSTGELFF
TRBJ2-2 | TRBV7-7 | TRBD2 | CASSSSGMNTGELFF
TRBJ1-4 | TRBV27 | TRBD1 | CASSLRQGSTEKLFF
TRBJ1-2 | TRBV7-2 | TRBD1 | CASSLEGQTNYGYTF
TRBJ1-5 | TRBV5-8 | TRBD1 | CASSPTGWGNQPQHF
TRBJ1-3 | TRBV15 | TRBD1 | CATSKPGQIIGNTIYF
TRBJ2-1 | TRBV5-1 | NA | CASSLSSNEQFF
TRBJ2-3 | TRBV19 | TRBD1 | CASSRGTGTDTQYF
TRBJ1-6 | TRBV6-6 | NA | CASSQPRGRGHDYNSPLHF
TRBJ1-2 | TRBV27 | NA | CASSPRPDTSGGYTF
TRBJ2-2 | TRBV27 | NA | CASSLTGELFF
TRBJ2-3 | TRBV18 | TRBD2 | CASSPLSRLAGVVGGQDTQYF
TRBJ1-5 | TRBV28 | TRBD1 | CASTLAGGKQPQHF
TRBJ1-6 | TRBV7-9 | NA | CASSPQSVNSPLHF
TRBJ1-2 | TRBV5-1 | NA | CASSWAIPNYGYTF
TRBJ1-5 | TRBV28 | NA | CASSPTGIPNQPQHF
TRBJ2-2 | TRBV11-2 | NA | CASSLGRFRGTGELFF
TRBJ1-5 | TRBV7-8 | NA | CASSLVAFGGNQPQHF
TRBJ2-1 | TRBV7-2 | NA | CASSLVLTGSYNEQFF
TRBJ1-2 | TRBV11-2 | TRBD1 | CASSLGDRAYGYTF
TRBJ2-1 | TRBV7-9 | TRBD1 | CASSHEPIRGRFYNEQFF